The rows below give T cell receptor beta chains drawn from one sample of a study of T cell responses to AZD1222 COVID-19 vaccine. Only in-frame clones appear in the TCRdb table, and some are missing; sequencing was by immunoSEQ multiplex PCR. The sample contains 100,000 to 150,000 clones, 80% to 90% of which appear only once. Sequences were derived from peripheral blood, sampled on day 0 of AZD1222 vaccination. These receptors were taken from an adult in good health. CDR3s include the opening cysteine and the closing phenylalanine or tryptophan. Each record gives: J gene, CDR3 length, clone size, V gene, CDR3 protein. Some rows have no size entry. The others give once, few or many, or a class for an expanded clone.

j_gene: TRBJ2-1
len: 14
abundance: .
v_gene: TRBV3-1/TRBV3-2
CDR3aa: CASSQEVAYNEQFF

j_gene: TRBJ1-4
len: 17
abundance: .
v_gene: TRBV6-2/TRBV6-3
CDR3aa: CASSYQFAKSRREKLFF

j_gene: TRBJ1-2
len: 14
abundance: .
v_gene: TRBV5-6
CDR3aa: CASVFGGDQRGYTF

j_gene: TRBJ2-5
len: 14
abundance: .
v_gene: TRBV27
CDR3aa: CASSFTGTGATQYF

j_gene: TRBJ1-3
len: 16
abundance: .
v_gene: TRBV10-3
CDR3aa: CAISARATSSGNTIYF

j_gene: TRBJ2-3
len: 16
abundance: .
v_gene: TRBV7-2
CDR3aa: CASSPRRAGVRDTQYF

j_gene: TRBJ1-2
len: 14
abundance: few
v_gene: TRBV19
CDR3aa: CASSIGSSIYGYTF

j_gene: TRBJ2-1
len: 14
abundance: .
v_gene: TRBV6-5
CDR3aa: CASIQGPATNEQFF

j_gene: TRBJ2-5
len: 11
abundance: .
v_gene: TRBV28
CDR3aa: CASSLQETQYF

j_gene: TRBJ1-3
len: 15
abundance: .
v_gene: TRBV10-2
CDR3aa: CASSHGGSSGNTIYF

j_gene: TRBJ1-5
len: 14
abundance: .
v_gene: TRBV28
CDR3aa: CASRPTFSNQPQHF

j_gene: TRBJ1-6
len: 15
abundance: .
v_gene: TRBV11-2
CDR3aa: CASSPRTGGNSPLHF

j_gene: TRBJ1-6
len: 16
abundance: .
v_gene: TRBV27
CDR3aa: CASKFQGAGTNSPLHF

j_gene: TRBJ2-1
len: 16
abundance: .
v_gene: TRBV7-2
CDR3aa: CASSPPGLAGANEQFF

j_gene: TRBJ2-2
len: 15
abundance: .
v_gene: TRBV2
CDR3aa: CASSGSAGNTGELFF

j_gene: TRBJ1-2
len: 15
abundance: .
v_gene: TRBV7-9
CDR3aa: CASSSDGGGSYGYTF

j_gene: TRBJ1-1
len: 10
abundance: few
v_gene: TRBV2
CDR3aa: CASSDGLGFF

j_gene: TRBJ2-7
len: 13
abundance: .
v_gene: TRBV13
CDR3aa: CASSFQQGHEQYF

j_gene: TRBJ2-2
len: 15
abundance: .
v_gene: TRBV6-5
CDR3aa: CASTGTLAGGGELFF

j_gene: TRBJ1-4
len: 13
abundance: once
v_gene: TRBV12-3/TRBV12-4
CDR3aa: CASRYRANEKLFF

j_gene: TRBJ1-1
len: 14
abundance: few
v_gene: TRBV18
CDR3aa: CASSQAQSRSEAFF

j_gene: TRBJ2-7
len: 13
abundance: .
v_gene: TRBV24-1
CDR3aa: CATQDSETYEQYF

j_gene: TRBJ2-3
len: 15
abundance: .
v_gene: TRBV6-2/TRBV6-3
CDR3aa: CASSPIAGSTDTQYF

j_gene: TRBJ2-5
len: 15
abundance: .
v_gene: TRBV2
CDR3aa: CASSGAGVSQETQYF

j_gene: TRBJ2-6
len: 16
abundance: .
v_gene: TRBV4-3
CDR3aa: CASSQVANSGANVLTF

j_gene: TRBJ2-5
len: 17
abundance: .
v_gene: TRBV6-1
CDR3aa: CASSEFLAGGPSETQYF

j_gene: TRBJ2-1
len: 19
abundance: .
v_gene: TRBV7-2
CDR3aa: CASSSPTVAGSSSYNEQFF

j_gene: TRBJ1-5
len: 15
abundance: once
v_gene: TRBV10-3
CDR3aa: CAIQGTGSSNQPQHF

j_gene: TRBJ1-5
len: 13
abundance: .
v_gene: TRBV19
CDR3aa: CASSTGINQPQHF

j_gene: TRBJ1-3
len: 15
abundance: .
v_gene: TRBV10-2
CDR3aa: CASSEDGYSGNTIYF

j_gene: TRBJ1-5
len: 17
abundance: .
v_gene: TRBV19
CDR3aa: CASLDPWQVNSNQPQHF

j_gene: TRBJ1-2
len: 15
abundance: .
v_gene: TRBV7-2
CDR3aa: CASSLGDRGGYGYTF

j_gene: TRBJ2-7
len: 13
abundance: .
v_gene: TRBV7-8
CDR3aa: CASSWGTIYEQYF

j_gene: TRBJ1-2
len: 16
abundance: .
v_gene: TRBV5-8
CDR3aa: CASSGMTGVGGYGYTF

j_gene: TRBJ2-7
len: 14
abundance: .
v_gene: TRBV4-1
CDR3aa: CASSQESGHYEQYF

j_gene: TRBJ1-3
len: 12
abundance: .
v_gene: TRBV30
CDR3aa: CAWSGSGNTIYF

j_gene: TRBJ2-5
len: 16
abundance: .
v_gene: TRBV15
CDR3aa: CATSRGQEAYQETQYF

j_gene: TRBJ1-4
len: 16
abundance: .
v_gene: TRBV4-3
CDR3aa: CASSQQRLQGSEKLFF

j_gene: TRBJ1-5
len: 16
abundance: once
v_gene: TRBV30
CDR3aa: CAWSNPGDLRGQPQHF

j_gene: TRBJ1-5
len: 16
abundance: .
v_gene: TRBV7-9
CDR3aa: CASSHSDRRRNQPQHF